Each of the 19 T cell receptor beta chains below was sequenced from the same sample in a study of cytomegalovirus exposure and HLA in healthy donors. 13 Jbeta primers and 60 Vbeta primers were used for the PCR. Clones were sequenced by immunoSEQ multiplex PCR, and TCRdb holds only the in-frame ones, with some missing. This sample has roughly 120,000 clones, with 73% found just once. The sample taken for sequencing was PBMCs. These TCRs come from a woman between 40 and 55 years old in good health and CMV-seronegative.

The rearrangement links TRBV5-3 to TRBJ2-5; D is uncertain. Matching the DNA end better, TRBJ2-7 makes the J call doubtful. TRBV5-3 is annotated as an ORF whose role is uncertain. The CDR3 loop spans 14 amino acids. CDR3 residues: CARSTAGLSYEQYF. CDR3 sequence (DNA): TGTGCCAGAAGCACCGCAGGTCTATCCTACGAGCAGTACTTC.

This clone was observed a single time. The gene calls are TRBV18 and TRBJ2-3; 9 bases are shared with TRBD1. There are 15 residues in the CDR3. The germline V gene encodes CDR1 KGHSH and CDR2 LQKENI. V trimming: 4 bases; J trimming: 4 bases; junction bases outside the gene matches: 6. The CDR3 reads CASSRGQGNADTQYF. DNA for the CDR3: TGTGCCAGCTCACGGGGACAGGGAAACGCAGATACGCAGTATTTT.

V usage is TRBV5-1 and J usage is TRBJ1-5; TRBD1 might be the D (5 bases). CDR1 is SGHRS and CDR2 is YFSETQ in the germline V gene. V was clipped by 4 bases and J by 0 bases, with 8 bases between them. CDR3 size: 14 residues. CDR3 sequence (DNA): TGCGCCAGCAGCCCGGACATTAGCAATCAGCCCCAGCATTTT. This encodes CASSPDISNQPQHF. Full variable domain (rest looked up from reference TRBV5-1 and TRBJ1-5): KAGVTQTPRYLIKTRGQQVTLSCSPISGHRSVSWYQQTPGQGLQFLFEYFSETQRNKGNFPGRFSGRQFSNSRSEMNVSTLELGDSALYLCASSPDISNQPQHFGDGTRLSIL.

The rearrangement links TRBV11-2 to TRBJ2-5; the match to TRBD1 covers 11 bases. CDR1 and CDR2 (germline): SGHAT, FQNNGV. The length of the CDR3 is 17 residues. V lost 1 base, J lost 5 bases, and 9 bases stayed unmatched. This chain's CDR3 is CASSLGVGQGAGETQYF. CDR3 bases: TGTGCCAGCAGCTTAGGCGTCGGACAGGGGGCAGGGGAGACCCAGTACTTC. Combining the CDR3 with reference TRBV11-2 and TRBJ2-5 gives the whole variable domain EAGVAQSPRYKIIEKRQSVAFWCNPISGHATLYWYQQILGQGPKLLIQFQNNGVVDDSQLPKDRFSAERLKGVDSTLKIQPAKLEDSAVYLCASSLGVGQGAGETQYFGPGTRLLVL.

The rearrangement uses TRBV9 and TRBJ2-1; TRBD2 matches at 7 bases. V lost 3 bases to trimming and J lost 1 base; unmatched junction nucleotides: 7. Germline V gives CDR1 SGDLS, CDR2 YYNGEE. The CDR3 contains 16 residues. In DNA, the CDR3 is TGTGCCAGCAGCGCCACCCCCGGGAGGTCCTACAATGAGCAGTTCTTC. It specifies CASSATPGRSYNEQFF.

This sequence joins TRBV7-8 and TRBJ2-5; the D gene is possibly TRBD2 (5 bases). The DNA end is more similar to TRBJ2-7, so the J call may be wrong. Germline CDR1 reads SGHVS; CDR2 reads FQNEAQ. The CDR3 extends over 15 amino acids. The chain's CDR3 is CASSPPRRGAYEQYF. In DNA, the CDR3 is TGTGCCAGCAGCCCACCGCGTCGGGGAGCCTACGAGCAGTACTTC.

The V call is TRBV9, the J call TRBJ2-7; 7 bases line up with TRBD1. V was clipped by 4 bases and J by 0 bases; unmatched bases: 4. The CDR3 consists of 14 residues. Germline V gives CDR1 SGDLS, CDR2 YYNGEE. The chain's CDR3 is CASSSTGTSYEQYF. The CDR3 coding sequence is TGTGCCAGCAGCTCGACAGGGACCTCCTACGAGCAGTACTTC.

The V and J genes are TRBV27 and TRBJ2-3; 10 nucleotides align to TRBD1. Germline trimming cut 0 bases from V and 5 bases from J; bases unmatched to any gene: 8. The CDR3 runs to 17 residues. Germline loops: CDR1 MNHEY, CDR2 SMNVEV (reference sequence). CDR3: CASSLSGQGVKIDTQYF. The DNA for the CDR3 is TGTGCCAGCAGTTTATCCGGACAGGGGGTGAAAATAGATACGCAGTATTTT.

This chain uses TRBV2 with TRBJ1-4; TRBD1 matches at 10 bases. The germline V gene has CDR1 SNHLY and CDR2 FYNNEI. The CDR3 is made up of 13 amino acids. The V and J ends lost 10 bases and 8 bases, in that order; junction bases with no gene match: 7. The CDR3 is CATSETGGEKLFF. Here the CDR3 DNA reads TGTGCCACCTCCGAGACAGGGGGCGAAAAACTGTTTTTT.

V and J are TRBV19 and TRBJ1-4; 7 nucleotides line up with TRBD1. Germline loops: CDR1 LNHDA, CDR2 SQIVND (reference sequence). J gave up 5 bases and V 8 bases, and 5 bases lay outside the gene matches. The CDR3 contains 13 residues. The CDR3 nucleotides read TGTGCCAGTCGGGACAGACCAAATGAAAAACTGTTTTTT. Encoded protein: CASRDRPNEKLFF.

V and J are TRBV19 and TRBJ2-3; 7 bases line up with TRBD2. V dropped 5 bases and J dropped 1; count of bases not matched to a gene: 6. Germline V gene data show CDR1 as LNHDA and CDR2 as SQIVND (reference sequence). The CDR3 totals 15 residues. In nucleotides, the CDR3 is TGTGCCAGTAGTTCCGGGGGAGGGCGCACAGATACGCAGTATTTT. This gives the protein CASSSGGGRTDTQYF.

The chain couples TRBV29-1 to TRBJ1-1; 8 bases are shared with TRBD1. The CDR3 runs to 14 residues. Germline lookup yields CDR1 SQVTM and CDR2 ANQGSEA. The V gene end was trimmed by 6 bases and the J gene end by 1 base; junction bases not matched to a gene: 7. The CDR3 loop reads CSVQGARKNTEAFF. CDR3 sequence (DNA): TGCAGCGTCCAGGGGGCGCGGAAGAACACTGAAGCTTTCTTT. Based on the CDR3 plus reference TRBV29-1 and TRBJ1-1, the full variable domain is SAVISQKPSRDICQRGTSLTIQCQVDSQVTMMFWYRQQPGQSLTLIATANQGSEATYESGFVIDKFPISRPNLTFSTLTVSNMSPEDSSIYLCSVQGARKNTEAFFGQGTRLTVV.

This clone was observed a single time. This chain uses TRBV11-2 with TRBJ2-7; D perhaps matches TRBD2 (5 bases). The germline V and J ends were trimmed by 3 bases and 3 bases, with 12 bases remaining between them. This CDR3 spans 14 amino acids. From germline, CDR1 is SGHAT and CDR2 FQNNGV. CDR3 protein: CASSLHPRDYEQYF. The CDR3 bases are TGTGCCAGCAGCTTGCACCCCCGGGACTACGAGCAGTACTTC. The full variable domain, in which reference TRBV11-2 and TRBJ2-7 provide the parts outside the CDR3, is EAGVAQSPRYKIIEKRQSVAFWCNPISGHATLYWYQQILGQGPKLLIQFQNNGVVDDSQLPKDRFSAERLKGVDSTLKIQPAKLEDSAVYLCASSLHPRDYEQYFGPGTRLTVT.

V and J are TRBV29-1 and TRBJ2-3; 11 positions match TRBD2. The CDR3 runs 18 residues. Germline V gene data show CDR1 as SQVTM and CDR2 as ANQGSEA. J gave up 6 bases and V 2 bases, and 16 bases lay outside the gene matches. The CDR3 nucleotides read TGCAGCGTTGAAACCGACTGGGGGGCTAGCGGGAGGTATGATACGCAGTATTTT. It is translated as CSVETDWGASGRYDTQYF.

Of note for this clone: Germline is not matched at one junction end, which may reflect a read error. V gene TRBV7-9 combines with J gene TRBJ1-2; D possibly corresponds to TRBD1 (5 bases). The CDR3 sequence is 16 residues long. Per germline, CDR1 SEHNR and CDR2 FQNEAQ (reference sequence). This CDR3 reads CSSSLAYQGGRYGYTF. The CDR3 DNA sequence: TGTTCCAGCAGCTTAGCGTATCAGGGCGGACGGTATGGCTACACCTTC.

CDR3 amino acids: CASCLAGGRTDTQYF. The CDR3 DNA is TGCGCCAGCTGCCTAGCGGGGGGGCGGACAGATACGCAGTATTTT. The gene calls are TRBV5-1 and TRBJ2-3; 12 bases are shared with TRBD2. This CDR3 contains 15 residues. V shed 7 bases and J 3 bases; nucleotides not matched to a gene: 6. The V gene's germline CDR1 is SGHRS and CDR2 YFSETQ. Based on the CDR3 plus reference TRBV5-1 and TRBJ2-3, the full variable domain is KAGVTQTPRYLIKTRGQQVTLSCSPISGHRSVSWYQQTPGQGLQFLFEYFSETQRNKGNFPGRFSGRQFSNSRSEMNVSTLELGDSALYLCASCLAGGRTDTQYFGPGTRLTVL.

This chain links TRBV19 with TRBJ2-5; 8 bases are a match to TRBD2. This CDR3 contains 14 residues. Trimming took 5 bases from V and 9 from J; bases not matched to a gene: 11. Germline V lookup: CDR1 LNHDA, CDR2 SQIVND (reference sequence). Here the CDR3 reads CASSPPSGQVPQYF. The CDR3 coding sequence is TGTGCCAGTAGTCCCCCTAGCGGGCAAGTTCCCCAGTACTTC.

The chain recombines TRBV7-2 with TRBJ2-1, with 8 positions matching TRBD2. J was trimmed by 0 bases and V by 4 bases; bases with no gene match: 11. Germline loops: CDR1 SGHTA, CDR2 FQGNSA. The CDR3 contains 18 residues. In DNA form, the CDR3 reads TGTGCCAGCAGCTCGGGGCCGGGGACTAGTAGCTCCTACAATGAGCAGTTCTTC. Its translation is CASSSGPGTSSSYNEQFF.

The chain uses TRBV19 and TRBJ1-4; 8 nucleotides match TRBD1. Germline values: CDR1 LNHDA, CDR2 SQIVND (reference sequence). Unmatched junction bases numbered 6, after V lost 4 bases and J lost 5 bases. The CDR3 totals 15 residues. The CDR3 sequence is CASSNQRQGNEKLFF. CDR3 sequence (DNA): TGTGCCAGTAGTAATCAAAGACAGGGGAATGAAAAACTGTTTTTT.